The T cell receptor (beta chain) under discussion was sequenced for a study of T cells in Graves' hyperthyroidism and ophthalmopathy. This clonotype appeared many times. Researchers took RNA transcripts and amplified the TCR beta CDR3 regions from them. TCR CDR3 underwent first-round RT-PCR with the HTBI primer set. TCRdb recomputed calls from the multiplex PCR reads with MiXCR, one row per CDR3 protein. The data hold more than 300,000 distinct CDR3 sequences, with about 15% observed a single time. V gave up 5 bases and J gave up 4 bases, with 15 bases separating them. There are 15 residues in the CDR3.

What was sequenced was blood. The chain carries TRBV12-3 or TRBV12-4 and TRBJ2-1; D possibly corresponds to TRBD1 (6 bases). The origin of this receptor is a woman aged 25 to 45 with Graves' hyperthyroidism. CDR3 loop: CASSPGVKGYNEQFF. In nucleotides, the CDR3 is TGTGCCAGCAGTCCAGGGGTTAAGGGATACAATGAGCAGTTCTTC.